The sequence of this T cell receptor beta chain was determined in a study of blood T cell repertoires in COVID-19. The assay was immunoSEQ multiplex PCR, and TCRdb's table has in-frame clones only and misses some. This sample yields about 56,000 clones, of which roughly 90% are seen a single time; 20% to 25% belongs to the top ten. The source is a human donor in a cohort sampled during active COVID-19. Specimen: peripheral blood.

The CDR3 reads CASSVTPVSGNTIYF. CDR3 DNA sequence: TGCGCCAGCAGCGTGACTCCCGTTTCTGGAAACACCATATATTTT. The rearrangement links TRBV4-3 to TRBJ1-3, with D uncertain. V lost 5 bases and J lost 1, with 12 bases in between. CDR1 is LGHNA, CDR2 YSLEER, per germline. The CDR3 runs 15 residues.